The 9 T cell receptor beta chains in this list originate from one sample, sequenced in a study of tumor-infiltrating lymphocytes in localized non-small cell lung cancer. Sequenced by immunoSEQ multiplex PCR; TCRdb stores in-frame clones only, minus some. The repertoire holds some 30,000 clones, with over 75% as singletons. Sequenced: lung tumor tissue. Receptor source: a human donor with non-small cell lung cancer.

CDR3 DNA sequence: TGCGCCAGCAGCCAAGATCTTGTGGGCGCGGGGCGCACTAGCACAGATACGCAGTATTTT. This gives the protein CASSQDLVGAGRTSTDTQYF. The chain uses TRBV4-3 and TRBJ2-3, with D maybe TRBD2 (6 bases). There are 20 residues in the CDR3. The V gene's germline CDR1 is LGHNA and CDR2 YSLEER. Trimming took off 0 bases at V and 0 bases at J, with 22 bases between the two ends.

The chain carries TRBV5-1 and TRBJ2-7, with a possible D match to TRBD2 (5 bases). Looked up from germline, CDR1 is SGHRS and CDR2 is YFSETQ. The length of the CDR3 is 15 residues. V lost 6 bases, J lost 1 base, and 17 bases lay in between. The CDR3 is CASKDERVSSYEQYF. The CDR3 DNA is TGCGCCAGCAAGGATGAGAGGGTCAGTTCCTACGAGCAGTACTTC.

The chain combines TRBV7-2 with TRBJ1-3; a weak D match, TRBD1 (5 bases). The germline gives CDR1 SGHTA, CDR2 FQGNSA. Trimming left V 5 bases short and J 1 base short, with 12 bases between. CDR3 length equals 15 residues. The CDR3 DNA reads as TGTGCCAGCAGCCCTCAGGGCCAGTCTGGAAACACCATATATTTT. It translates to CASSPQGQSGNTIYF.

This chain links TRBV7-9 with TRBJ2-3, with D tentatively TRBD2 (5 bases). The CDR3 sequence is 16 residues long. Between the trimmed V and J ends, which lost 5 bases and 0 bases, there was a span of 15 bases. CDR1 and CDR2 from the germline V gene are SEHNR and FQNEAQ (reference sequence). This chain's CDR3 is CASSPSRTTSTDTQYF. For the CDR3, the DNA is TGTGCCAGCAGCCCTAGCCGGACGACTAGCACAGATACGCAGTATTTT.

V is TRBV20-1 and J is TRBJ1-5; the D is unclear. This CDR3 spans 11 amino acids. Germline loops: CDR1 DFQATT, CDR2 SNEGSKA (reference sequence). V shed 4 bases and J shed 7 bases, with 8 bases lying between them. Written as DNA, the CDR3 is TGCAGTGCTATGCGAGGGCAGCCCCAGCATTTT. Its protein product is CSAMRGQPQHF.

This chain connects TRBV4-3 to TRBJ1-6, with 7 bases lining up with TRBD1. Germline CDR1 is LGHNA and CDR2 is YSLEER. The length of the CDR3 is 14 residues. J lost 10 bases, V lost 1 base, and 4 bases had no gene match. CDR3 nucleotide sequence: TGCGCCAGCAGCCAAGGGGACAGAGGCTCACCCCTCCACTTT. Encoded protein: CASSQGDRGSPLHF.

The chain recombines TRBV30 with TRBJ2-1; D gene uncertain. The V end was cut by 0 bases, the J end by 0 bases, with 9 bases between. The CDR3 spans 15 residues. CDR1 GTSNPN and CDR2 SVGIG come from the germline V gene (reference sequence). The CDR3, as DNA: TGTGCCTGGAGTGTACTCGGTGGCTCCTACAATGAGCAGTTCTTC. Its protein product is CAWSVLGGSYNEQFF.

V gene TRBV29-1 combines with J gene TRBJ1-2; D is possibly TRBD1 (5 bases). The V end lost 4 bases, the J end lost 5 bases, and 17 bases lay between the germline ends. Germline V CDR1 and CDR2: SQVTM, ANQGSEA. The CDR3 sequence is 14 residues long. The CDR3 sequence: CSVVSSGQGYGYTF. The CDR3, as DNA: TGCAGCGTTGTCTCATCTGGGCAGGGTTATGGCTACACCTTC. The variable domain in full, completed from reference TRBV29-1 and TRBJ1-2, reads SAVISQKPSRDICQRGTSLTIQCQVDSQVTMMFWYRQQPGQSLTLIATANQGSEATYESGFVIDKFPISRPNLTFSTLTVSNMSPEDSSIYLCSVVSSGQGYGYTFGSGTRLTVV.

The chain has TRBV9 and TRBJ2-7, with D possibly called TRBD1 or TRBD2 (6 bases each). Germline CDR1 SGDLS, CDR2 YYNGEE. V lost 4 bases, J lost 5 bases, and 13 bases lay in between. This CDR3 region has 13 residues. This CDR3 reads CASSPAGGHEQYF. In nucleotides, the CDR3 is TGTGCCAGCAGCCCAGCCGGGGGCCACGAGCAGTACTTC. The full variable domain, rest sourced from reference TRBV9 and TRBJ2-7, is DSGVTQTPKHLITATGQRVTLRCSPRSGDLSVYWYQQSLDQGLQFLIQYYNGEERAKGNILERFSAQQFPDLHSELNLSSLELGDSALYFCASSPAGGHEQYFGPGTRLTVT.